This T cell receptor (beta chain) was captured in a study of CD8+ T cells in alopecia areata. Sequencing used cDNA as its template, made by extracting RNA and reverse transcribing it. Assay used: immunoSEQ multiplex PCR; TCRdb lists only in-frame clones, some missing. The sample carries under 300,000 clones, 60% recorded once. Per the germline V gene, CDR1 is GTSNPN and CDR2 is SVGIG (reference sequence). V was clipped by 1 base and J by 7 bases, with 8 bases between them. This CDR3 region has 12 residues. As for treatment: oral pan-JAK inhibitor, 5-10 mg twice daily. The source is a human donor with alopecia areata. The rearrangement links TRBV30 to TRBJ2-1; D is perhaps TRBD1 (5 bases). The sample consisted of CD4+ T cells sorted from blood, taken at roughly week 52, from a patient treated with tofacitinib. As DNA, the CDR3 is TGTGCCTGGAGTGGCAGGGATAATGAGCAGTTCTTC. Protein: CAWSGRDNEQFF. Full variable domain (missing parts from reference TRBV30 and TRBJ2-1): SQTIHQWPATLVQPVGSPLSLECTVEGTSNPNLYWYRQAAGRGLQLLFYSVGIGQISSEVPQNLSASRPQDRQFILSSKKLLLSDSGFYLCAWSGRDNEQFFGPGTRLTVL.